This TCR beta chain originates from a study of T cell responses to AZD1222 COVID-19 vaccine. Whole-study findings and limits: Clonal diversity was possibly underestimated, and the donors were mostly white British, with more females. After two AZD1222 doses, spike-specific TCR breadth and depth rose versus day 0.

The CDR3 runs 14 residues. The germline V gene encodes CDR1 KGHDR and CDR2 SFDVKD. V dropped 3 bases and J dropped 1 base, with 8 bases sitting between them. Sequencing used immunoSEQ multiplex PCR; TCRdb keeps in-frame clones, though not all of them. There are about 56,000 clones in the sample; 80% to 90% occur only once, and less than 9% lies in the top ten. Concerning this clone: Its antigen is unknown.

This sequence was found in an adult who received the AZD1222 COVID-19 vaccine. The chain is built from TRBV24-1 and TRBJ2-5; TRBD1 is a possible D gene (6 bases). The starting material was peripheral blood, obtained 28 days after the second AZD1222 dose. CDR3 protein: CATSDRTAQETQYF. CDR3 DNA: TGTGCCACCAGTGATCGGACAGCCCAAGAGACCCAGTACTTC.